The 19 T cell receptor beta chains given below trace back to one sample, sequenced in a study of T cells expressing NK-cell markers (TCRdb year 2020). Library method: 5' RACE. The run used an Illumina HiSeq 2000. The reads underwent TCRdb reprocessing, giving one record for each CDR3 protein sequence and no DNA. The sample table gives about 160,000 distinct CDR3 sequences. The ten largest make up roughly a fifth of the sample. The sample was blood T cells: a sorted CD56 or NKG2C T cell subset, CD4+ or CD8+ T cells, or bulk PBMC T cells (not recorded which). The source of these receptors is a man aged 18 to 69 in good health.

This sequence joins TRBV24-1 and TRBJ2-7; the TCRdb call, TRBD1, lacks DNA for checking. The CDR3 has 15 residues. CDR1 and CDR2 (germline): KGHDR, SFDVKD. The CDR3 is CSTSARGTGVGEQYF.

The chain uses TRBV29-1 and TRBJ2-5; the D call from TCRdb, TRBD1, cannot be confirmed without DNA. The CDR3 is made up of 14 amino acids. Looked up from germline, CDR1 is SQVTM and CDR2 is ANQGSEA. This CDR3 reads CSVLLQGRGETQYF.

The CDR3 reads CASSLGGSRIQPNTGELFF. V is TRBV28 and J is TRBJ2-2; TCRdb gives TRBD1 as the D gene, but with no DNA this cannot be confirmed. This CDR3 has 19 amino acids. CDR1 and CDR2 (germline): MDHEN, SYDVKM.

CDR3 region: CASSLPYPGDGTNTGELFF. The chain has TRBV7-8 and TRBJ2-2; TCRdb gives TRBD1 as the D gene, but with no DNA this cannot be confirmed. CDR3 size: 19 residues. Germline V CDR1 and CDR2: SGHVS, FQNEAQ.

This chain links TRBV19 with TRBJ1-5. The CDR3 length is 14 residues. Per the germline V gene, CDR1 is LNHDA and CDR2 is SQIVND (reference sequence). The CDR3 protein is CASQGRVSNQPQHF.

The CDR3 sequence: CASSLEWGPVYGYTF. The chain recombines TRBV5-1 with TRBJ1-2; TCRdb lists TRBD1, though no DNA is available to test this call. Germline loops: CDR1 SGHRS, CDR2 YFSETQ. This CDR3 comprises 15 residues.

The rearrangement uses TRBV2 and TRBJ2-7; TCRdb's D call of TRBD1 is untestable without DNA. This CDR3 comprises 13 residues. Germline V gene sequence: CDR1 SNHLY, CDR2 FYNNEI. This CDR3 reads CASKGQVMYEQYF. Full variable domain (outside the CDR3, taken from reference TRBV2 and TRBJ2-7): EPEVTQTPSHQVTQMGQEVILRCVPISNHLYFYWYRQILGQKVEFLVSFYNNEISEKSEIFDDQFSVERPDGSNFTLKIRSTKLEDSAMYFCASKGQVMYEQYFGPGTRLTVT.

This chain joins TRBV6-5 and TRBJ1-1; TCRdb calls TRBD1, which cannot be checked without DNA. The CDR3 spans 14 residues. CDR1 MNHEY and CDR2 SVGAGI come from the germline V gene. The CDR3 sequence: CASSWETGGYEAFF.

This sequence joins TRBV7-9 and TRBJ2-7; the D call from TCRdb, TRBD2, cannot be confirmed without DNA. Germline values: CDR1 SEHNR, CDR2 FQNEAQ (reference sequence). This CDR3 comprises 17 residues. CDR3 amino acids: CASSSATVLAGGYEQYF.

The J gene is TRBJ1-1, the V gene TRBV5-1; with no DNA, the TCRdb D assignment of TRBD1 cannot be verified. Germline-derived CDR1 and CDR2 are SGHRS and YFSETQ. This CDR3 has 16 residues. The CDR3 spells CASSEGTGRGSTEAFF.

J is TRBJ2-1 and V is TRBV19. CDR1 LNHDA and CDR2 SQIVND come from the germline V gene (reference sequence). The CDR3 is 12 residues long. CDR3 residues: CASSSNHNEQFF.

The J gene is TRBJ2-6, the V gene TRBV10-3; the D call from TCRdb, TRBD1, cannot be confirmed without DNA. Looked up from germline, CDR1 is ENHRY and CDR2 is SYGVKD. The CDR3 consists of 16 residues. CDR3 protein: CAISETDRAGANVLTF.

The J gene is TRBJ2-3, the V gene TRBV6-5; TCRdb names TRBD2, which stays unverified in the absence of DNA. Germline assignment: CDR1 MNHEY and CDR2 SVGAGI. The CDR3 has 15 amino acids. CDR3 in amino acids: CASSYASGGSDTQYF.

The chain joins TRBV10-3 to TRBJ2-2; no DNA is available, so the TRBD1 call from TCRdb remains unchecked. CDR1 ENHRY and CDR2 SYGVKD come from the germline V gene. CDR3 size: 14 residues. The CDR3 reads CAISPGTEAGELFF.

The chain carries TRBV6-5 and TRBJ2-7; TCRdb names TRBD1, which stays unverified in the absence of DNA. Germline-derived CDR1 and CDR2 are MNHEY and SVGAGI. This CDR3 contains 15 residues. The CDR3 spells CASSSLAGGIYEQYF.

The J gene is TRBJ1-1, the V gene TRBV27; TCRdb gives TRBD1 as the D gene, but with no DNA this cannot be confirmed. The CDR3 extends over 14 amino acids. Germline V gene lookup returns CDR1 MNHEY and CDR2 SMNVEV (reference sequence). This CDR3 is CASRPSGEWTEAFF.

The V call is TRBV15, the J call TRBJ2-7; TCRdb indicates TRBD2, and absent DNA this call remains unverified. Germline CDR1 is LNHNV and CDR2 is YYDKDF (reference sequence). The CDR3 consists of 17 residues. CDR3 residues: CATSKDNPGTRDYEQYF. Variable domain in full (rest from reference TRBV15 and TRBJ2-7): DAMVIQNPRYQVTQFGKPVTLSCSQTLNHNVMYWYQQKSSQAPKLLFHYYDKDFNNEADTPDNFQSRRPNTSFCFLDIRSPGLGDTAMYLCATSKDNPGTRDYEQYFGPGTRLTVT.

This chain uses TRBV27 with TRBJ2-1; TCRdb's assignment of TRBD2 cannot be checked, as there is no DNA. The CDR3 spans 17 residues. Per germline, CDR1 MNHEY and CDR2 SMNVEV (reference sequence). The chain's CDR3 is CASSTRLTSFSYNEQFF.

V and J are TRBV7-9 and TRBJ2-3. Looked up from germline, CDR1 is SEHNR and CDR2 is FQNEAQ (reference sequence). The CDR3 length is 13 residues. The CDR3 reads CASSLIGIDTQYF.